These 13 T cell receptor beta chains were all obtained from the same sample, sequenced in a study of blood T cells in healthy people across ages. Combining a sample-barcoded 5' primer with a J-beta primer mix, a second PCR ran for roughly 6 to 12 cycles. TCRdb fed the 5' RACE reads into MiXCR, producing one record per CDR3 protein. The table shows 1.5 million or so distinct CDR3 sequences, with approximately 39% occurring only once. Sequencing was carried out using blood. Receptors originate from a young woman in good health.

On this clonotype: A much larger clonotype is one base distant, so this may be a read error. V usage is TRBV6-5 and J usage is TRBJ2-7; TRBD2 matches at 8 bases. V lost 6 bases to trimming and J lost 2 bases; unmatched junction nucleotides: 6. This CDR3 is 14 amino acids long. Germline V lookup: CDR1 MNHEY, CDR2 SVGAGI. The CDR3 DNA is TGTGCCAGCAGGGTTAGCGGGATAGCCTACGAGCAGTACTTC. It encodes CASRVSGIAYEQYF.

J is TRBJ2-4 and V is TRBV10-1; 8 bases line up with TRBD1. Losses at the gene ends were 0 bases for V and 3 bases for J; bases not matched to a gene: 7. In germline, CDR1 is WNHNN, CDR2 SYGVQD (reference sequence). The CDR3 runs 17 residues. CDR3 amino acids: CASSESQTGASKNIQYF. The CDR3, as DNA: TGCGCCAGCAGTGAGTCCCAGACAGGGGCCAGCAAAAACATTCAGTACTTC.

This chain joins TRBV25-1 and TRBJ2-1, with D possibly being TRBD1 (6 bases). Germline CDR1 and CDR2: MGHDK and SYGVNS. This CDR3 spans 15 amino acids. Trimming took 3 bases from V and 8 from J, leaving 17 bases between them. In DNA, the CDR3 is TGTGCCAGCAGTGACACCGGGACAACCGGCGATGAGCAGTTCTTC. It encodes CASSDTGTTGDEQFF. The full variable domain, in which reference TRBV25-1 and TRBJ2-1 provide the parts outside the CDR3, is EADIYQTPRYLVIGTGKKITLECSQTMGHDKMYWYQQDPGMELHLIHYSYGVNSTEKGDLSSESTVSRIRTEHFPLTLESARPSHTSQYLCASSDTGTTGDEQFFGPGTRLTVL.

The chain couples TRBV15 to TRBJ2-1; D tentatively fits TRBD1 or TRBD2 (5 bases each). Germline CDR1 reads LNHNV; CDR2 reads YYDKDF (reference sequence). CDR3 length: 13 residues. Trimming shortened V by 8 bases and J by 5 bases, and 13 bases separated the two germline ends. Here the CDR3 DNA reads TGTGCCACCGGGGACGGGATGGACAATGAGCAGTTCTTC. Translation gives CATGDGMDNEQFF. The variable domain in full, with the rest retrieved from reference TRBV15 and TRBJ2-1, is DAMVIQNPRYQVTQFGKPVTLSCSQTLNHNVMYWYQQKSSQAPKLLFHYYDKDFNNEADTPDNFQSRRPNTSFCFLDIRSPGLGDTAMYLCATGDGMDNEQFFGPGTRLTVL.

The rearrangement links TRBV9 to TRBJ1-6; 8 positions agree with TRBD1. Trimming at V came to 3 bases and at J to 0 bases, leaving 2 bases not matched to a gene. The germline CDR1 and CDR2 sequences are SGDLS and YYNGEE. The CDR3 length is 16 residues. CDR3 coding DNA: TGTGCCAGCAGCGCCCAGGGGGCCTCCTATAATTCACCCCTCCACTTT. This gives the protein CASSAQGASYNSPLHF.

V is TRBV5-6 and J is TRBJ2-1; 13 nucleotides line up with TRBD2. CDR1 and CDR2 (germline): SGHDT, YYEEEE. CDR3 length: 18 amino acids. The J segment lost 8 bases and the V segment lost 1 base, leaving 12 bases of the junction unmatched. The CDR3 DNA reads TGTGCCAGCAGCTTGCCTCCGGTCTGGACTAGCGGGAGCTATGAGCAGTTCTTC. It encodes CASSLPPVWTSGSYEQFF.

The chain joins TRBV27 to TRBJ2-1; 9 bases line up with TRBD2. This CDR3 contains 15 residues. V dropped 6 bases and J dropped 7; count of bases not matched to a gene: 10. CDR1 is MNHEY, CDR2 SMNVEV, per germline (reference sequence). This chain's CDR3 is CASSPGTSPENEQFF. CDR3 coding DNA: TGTGCCAGCAGCCCCGGGACTAGCCCTGAAAATGAGCAGTTCTTC.

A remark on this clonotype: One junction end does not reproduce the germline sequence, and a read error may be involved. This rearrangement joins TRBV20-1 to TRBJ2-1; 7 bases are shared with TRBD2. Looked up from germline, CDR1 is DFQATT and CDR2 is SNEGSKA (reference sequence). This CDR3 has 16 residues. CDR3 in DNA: TGCAGTGCTGAAAGAGCCCAAGCGGGATCTGGCAATGAGCGGTTCTTC. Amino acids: CSAERAQAGSGNERFF.

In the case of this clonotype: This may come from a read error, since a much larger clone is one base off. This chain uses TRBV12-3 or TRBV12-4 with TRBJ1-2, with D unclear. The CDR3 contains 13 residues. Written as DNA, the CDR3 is TGTACCAGCAGTAGCCCTTATAACTATGGCTACACCTTC. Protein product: CTSSSPYNYGYTF.

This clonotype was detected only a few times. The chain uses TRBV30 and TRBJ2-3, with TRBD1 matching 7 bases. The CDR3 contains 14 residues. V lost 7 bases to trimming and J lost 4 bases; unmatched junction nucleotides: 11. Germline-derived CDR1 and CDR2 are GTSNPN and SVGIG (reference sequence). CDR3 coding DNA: TGTGCCTCCTGGCTCCGACAGGGTCCAGATACGCAGTATTTT. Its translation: CASWLRQGPDTQYF.

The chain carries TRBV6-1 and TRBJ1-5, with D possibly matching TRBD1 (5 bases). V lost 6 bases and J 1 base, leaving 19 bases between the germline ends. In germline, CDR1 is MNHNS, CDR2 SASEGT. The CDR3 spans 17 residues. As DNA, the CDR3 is TGTGCCAGCAGACCTCCTACACGGGGGGAAAGCAATCAGCCCCAGCATTTT. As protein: CASRPPTRGESNQPQHF.

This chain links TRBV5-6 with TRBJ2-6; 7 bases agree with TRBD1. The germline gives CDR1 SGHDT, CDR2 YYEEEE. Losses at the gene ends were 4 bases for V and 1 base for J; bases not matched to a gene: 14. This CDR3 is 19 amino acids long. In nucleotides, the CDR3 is TGTGCCAGCAGCAGAGGACAGGCCGCGTTTACATCTGGGGCCAACGTCCTGACTTTC. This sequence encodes CASSRGQAAFTSGANVLTF.

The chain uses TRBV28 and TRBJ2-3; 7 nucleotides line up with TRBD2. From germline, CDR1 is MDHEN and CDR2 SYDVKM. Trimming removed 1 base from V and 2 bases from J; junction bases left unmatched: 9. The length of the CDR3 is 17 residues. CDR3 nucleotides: TGTGCCAGCAGTTTATCCGTAGGGCGGGAGCTCACAGATACGCAGTATTTT. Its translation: CASSLSVGRELTDTQYF.